This TCR beta chain was profiled in a study of CD8+CD57+ T cells in acquired aplastic anemia. Across the study: DNA from sorted CD4+ and CD8+ cells averaged around 3.5 ug.

Study-wide results and limits: No significant patient-versus-control difference appeared in CD8+ Simpson's diversity.

With respect to this clonotype: What it binds is not known.

Genomic DNA served as template for TCR beta VDJ and CDR3 profiling. MiXCR, applied by TCRdb to the reads, yields one record per CDR3 protein. The sample has 450,000 to 600,000 distinct CDR3 sequences, more than 25% seen once. The V gene lost 0 bases and the J gene lost 5 bases, with 8 bases spanning the gap. Germline CDR1 is SGHAT and CDR2 is FQNNGV. CDR3 size: 13 residues. Sequenced patients had shown CD8+CD57+ cell expansion by flow cytometry. Diagnosis of severe acquired aplastic anemia applied to all patients. The chain combines TRBV11-2 with TRBJ2-7; D unresolved. The sample taken for sequencing was sorted CD4+, CD8+, or CD8+CD57+ T cells (not recorded which) from PBMCs. This sequence was found in a human donor with aplastic anemia. In nucleotides, the CDR3 is TGTGCCAGCAGCTTAGAAAGGGTCCACGAGCAGTACTTC. Encoded protein: CASSLERVHEQYF.